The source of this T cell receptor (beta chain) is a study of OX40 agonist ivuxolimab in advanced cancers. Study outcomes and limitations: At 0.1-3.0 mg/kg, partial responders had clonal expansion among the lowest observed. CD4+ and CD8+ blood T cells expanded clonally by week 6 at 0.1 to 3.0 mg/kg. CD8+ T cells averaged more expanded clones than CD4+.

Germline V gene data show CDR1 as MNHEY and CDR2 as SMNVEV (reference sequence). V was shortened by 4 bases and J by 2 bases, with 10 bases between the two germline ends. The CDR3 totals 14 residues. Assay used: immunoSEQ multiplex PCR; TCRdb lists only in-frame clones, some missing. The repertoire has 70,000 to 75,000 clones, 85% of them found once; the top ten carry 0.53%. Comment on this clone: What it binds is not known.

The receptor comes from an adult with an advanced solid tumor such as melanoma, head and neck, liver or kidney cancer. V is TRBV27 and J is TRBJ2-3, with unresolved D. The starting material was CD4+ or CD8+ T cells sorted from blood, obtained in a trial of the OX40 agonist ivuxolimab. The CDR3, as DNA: TGTGCCAGCAGTTGGGGAAGGACCACAGATACGCAGTATTTT. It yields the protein CASSWGRTTDTQYF.